Below, one T cell receptor beta chain is given with its context. Antigen unknown. At one end, the junction sequence differs from germline, possibly due to a read error. This CDR3 has 15 amino acids. Germline lookup yields CDR1 MNHNY and CDR2 SVGAGI (reference sequence). The library came from three nested PCR rounds adapted from ARM-PCR protocols. Each CDR3 protein gets one entry after TCRdb re-called the multiplex PCR reads with MiXCR. The sample holds some 80,000 distinct CDR3 sequences, more than 65% seen once. The data were obtained in a study of tumor and adjacent non-tumor tissue in lung cancer. Findings and caveats of the study: Tumor repertoires had a smaller top 100 clone share than normal lung. TCR diversity was significantly greater in tumor than normal lung tissue. Patients with more diverse tumor TCRs had worse survival.

The template was RNA from unsorted bulk tissue. The normal lung tissue was taken more than 3 cm from the tumor edge. J is TRBJ2-4 and V is TRBV6-6; tentatively, D is TRBD2 (5 bases). The TCR was taken from a man in his 70s with non-small cell lung cancer. The specimen sequenced was distant non-tumor lung tissue. This CDR3 reads CASSYRGQAKDIQYF. Written as DNA, the CDR3 is TGTGCCAGCAGTTACAGAGGGCAAGCCAAAGACATTCAGTACTTC.